Listed below are T cell receptor beta chains from one sample, sequenced in a study of blood T cells in healthy people across ages. TCRdb ran MiXCR on the 5' RACE reads and lists one entry per CDR3 protein. The table lists 1.4 million to 1.5 million distinct CDR3 sequences, about 43% of them singletons. Sequenced sample: blood. The receptor source for this set is a woman between 18 and 29 years old in good health. Each CDR3 is given with its conserved first and last residue. Each record gives: clone size, D gene, J gene, V gene, CDR3 protein, CDR3 DNA. D genes are given only for firm matches. A row's size may be missing; if present it is once, few, many or a size class.

abundance: -; d_gene: -; j_gene: TRBJ2-1; v_gene: TRBV20-1; CDR3aa: CSARVLGGTVYNEQFF; CDR3nt: TGCAGTGCTAGAGTATTGGGCGGGACCGTATACAATGAGCAGTTCTTC
abundance: few; d_gene: -; j_gene: TRBJ2-3; v_gene: TRBV3-1; CDR3aa: CASSRDWSRTDTQYF; CDR3nt: TGTGCCAGCAGCCGTGACTGGTCTCGCACAGATACGCAGTATTTT
abundance: -; d_gene: -; j_gene: TRBJ2-2; v_gene: TRBV5-5; CDR3aa: CASSLGQLRLPAGELFF; CDR3nt: TGTGCCAGCAGCTTGGGACAACTTAGACTCCCCGCCGGGGAGCTGTTTTTT
abundance: few; d_gene: -; j_gene: TRBJ2-7; v_gene: TRBV28; CDR3aa: CASSRPVEGTYEQYF; CDR3nt: TGTGCCAGCAGTCGACCAGTAGAGGGGACCTACGAGCAGTACTTC
abundance: -; d_gene: -; j_gene: TRBJ1-6; v_gene: TRBV3-1; CDR3aa: CASSQWATGPSPLHF; CDR3nt: TGTGCCAGCAGCCAATGGGCGACAGGACCCTCACCCCTCCACTTT
abundance: -; d_gene: TRBD1; j_gene: TRBJ2-1; v_gene: TRBV6-6; CDR3aa: CASSTNDRDEQFF; CDR3nt: TGTGCCAGCAGTACTAACGACAGGGACGAGCAGTTCTTC
abundance: -; d_gene: TRBD1; j_gene: TRBJ2-5; v_gene: TRBV2; CDR3aa: CASSEAAGGVNEQYF; CDR3nt: TGTGCCAGCAGTGAGGCAGCAGGGGGCGTCAATGAGCAGTACTTC
abundance: once; d_gene: -; j_gene: TRBJ1-2; v_gene: TRBV4-1; CDR3aa: CASSQGEFCTF; CDR3nt: TGCGCCAGCAGCCAGGGTGAGTTCTGCACCTTC
abundance: few; d_gene: TRBD1; j_gene: TRBJ2-7; v_gene: TRBV4-1; CDR3aa: CASSHRAGTGVYEQYF; CDR3nt: TGCGCCAGCAGCCATCGGGCGGGGACAGGGGTCTACGAGCAGTACTTC
abundance: -; d_gene: -; j_gene: TRBJ2-4; v_gene: TRBV19; CDR3aa: CASSTSSGPKNIQYF; CDR3nt: TGTGCCAGTAGTACGTCGAGCGGACCCAAAAACATTCAGTACTTC
abundance: -; d_gene: TRBD1; j_gene: TRBJ2-5; v_gene: TRBV13; CDR3aa: CASSLGQHQETQYF; CDR3nt: TGTGCCAGCAGCTTGGGACAGCACCAAGAGACCCAGTACTTC
abundance: once; d_gene: -; j_gene: TRBJ2-7; v_gene: TRBV5-5; CDR3aa: CASSWRASEQYF; CDR3nt: TGTGCCAGCAGCTGGCGCGCTTCCGAGCAGTACTTC
abundance: few; d_gene: -; j_gene: TRBJ2-7; v_gene: TRBV6-5; CDR3aa: CASSYSADTYEQYF; CDR3nt: TGTGCCAGCAGTTACTCGGCGGATACCTACGAGCAGTACTTC
abundance: -; d_gene: -; j_gene: TRBJ2-1; v_gene: TRBV6-2/TRBV6-3; CDR3aa: CASSPMSRSSYNEQFF; CDR3nt: TGTGCCAGCAGTCCAATGTCTCGTAGCTCCTACAATGAGCAGTTCTTC
abundance: -; d_gene: TRBD1; j_gene: TRBJ2-7; v_gene: TRBV5-1; CDR3aa: CASSSPGTGSYEQYF; CDR3nt: TGCGCCAGCAGCTCTCCCGGGACAGGGTCCTACGAGCAGTACTTC
abundance: few; d_gene: -; j_gene: TRBJ1-2; v_gene: TRBV6-5; CDR3aa: CASSYSGPFGLMYGYTF; CDR3nt: TGTGCCAGCAGTTACTCCGGGCCTTTTGGATTAATGTATGGCTACACCTTC
abundance: -; d_gene: TRBD1; j_gene: TRBJ1-2; v_gene: TRBV7-2; CDR3aa: CASSCRQGTRYTF; CDR3nt: TGTGCCAGCAGCTGCCGACAGGGAACACGCTACACCTTC
abundance: -; d_gene: -; j_gene: TRBJ1-1; v_gene: TRBV11-2; CDR3aa: CASSLGWGLGEAFF; CDR3nt: TGTGCCAGCAGCTTAGGATGGGGGTTGGGTGAAGCTTTCTTT
abundance: -; d_gene: -; j_gene: TRBJ2-6; v_gene: TRBV5-1; CDR3aa: CASSPSVSGANVLTF; CDR3nt: TGCGCCAGCAGCCCCTCGGTCTCTGGGGCCAACGTCCTGACTTTC
abundance: few; d_gene: -; j_gene: TRBJ1-2; v_gene: TRBV6-5; CDR3aa: CASSSGQGYTF; CDR3nt: TGTGCCAGCAGTTCAGGGCAGGGCTACACCTTC
abundance: -; d_gene: -; j_gene: TRBJ2-3; v_gene: TRBV7-8; CDR3aa: CASSLQGAGGGDTQYF; CDR3nt: TGTGCCAGCAGCTTACAGGGGGCCGGGGGGGGAGATACGCAGTATTTT
abundance: few; d_gene: TRBD2; j_gene: TRBJ2-3; v_gene: TRBV2; CDR3aa: CASSEDAGAGTDTQYF; CDR3nt: TGTGCCAGCAGTGAAGACGCGGGAGCGGGCACAGATACGCAGTATTTT
abundance: -; d_gene: -; j_gene: TRBJ2-1; v_gene: TRBV30; CDR3aa: CALSVLNEQFF; CDR3nt: TGTGCCTTGAGTGTACTCAATGAGCAGTTCTTC
abundance: -; d_gene: -; j_gene: TRBJ1-5; v_gene: TRBV5-1; CDR3aa: CASSEHSNQPQHF; CDR3nt: TGCGCCAGCAGCGAACATAGCAATCAGCCCCAGCATTTT
abundance: -; d_gene: TRBD2; j_gene: TRBJ2-3; v_gene: TRBV7-2; CDR3aa: CASSLDSSGRAVDTDTQYF; CDR3nt: TGTGCCAGCAGCTTAGATTCTAGCGGGAGGGCCGTCGACACAGATACGCAGTATTTT
abundance: few; d_gene: TRBD2; j_gene: TRBJ2-3; v_gene: TRBV28; CDR3aa: CASSPPRAGPSTDTQYF; CDR3nt: TGTGCCAGCAGTCCCCCTAGAGCGGGGCCTAGCACAGATACGCAGTATTTT
abundance: few; d_gene: TRBD1; j_gene: TRBJ1-2; v_gene: TRBV6-1; CDR3aa: CASRPGTGGAGNYGYTF; CDR3nt: TGTGCCAGCAGGCCGGGGACAGGGGGCGCGGGTAACTATGGCTACACCTTC
abundance: -; d_gene: TRBD2; j_gene: TRBJ2-3; v_gene: TRBV12-3/TRBV12-4; CDR3aa: CASSLYSGKADTQYF; CDR3nt: TGTGCCAGCAGTTTGTATAGCGGGAAGGCAGATACGCAGTATTTT
abundance: -; d_gene: -; j_gene: TRBJ2-2; v_gene: TRBV6-1; CDR3aa: CASSEVISLPGELFF; CDR3nt: TGTGCCAGCAGTGAAGTTATCTCCCTCCCCGGGGAGCTGTTTTTT
abundance: few; d_gene: TRBD1; j_gene: TRBJ1-2; v_gene: TRBV14; CDR3aa: CDSSQGGYYGYTF; CDR3nt: TGTGACAGCAGCCAAGGGGGCTACTATGGCTACACCTTC
abundance: few; d_gene: -; j_gene: TRBJ2-7; v_gene: TRBV7-2; CDR3aa: CASSLFRVSSYEQYF; CDR3nt: TGTGCCAGCAGCTTATTCAGGGTTTCCTCCTACGAGCAGTACTTC
abundance: few; d_gene: -; j_gene: TRBJ2-7; v_gene: TRBV30; CDR3aa: CAWSVGTNYEQYF; CDR3nt: TGTGCCTGGAGTGTGGGAACAAACTACGAGCAGTACTTC
abundance: -; d_gene: -; j_gene: TRBJ2-7; v_gene: TRBV6-5; CDR3aa: CASSTRDGSSYEQYF; CDR3nt: TGTGCCAGCAGTACCCGGGACGGGAGCTCCTACGAGCAGTACTTC
abundance: -; d_gene: -; j_gene: TRBJ1-6; v_gene: TRBV2; CDR3aa: CASSEEARLGSPLHF; CDR3nt: TGTGCCAGCAGTGAGGAGGCACGCCTGGGTTCACCCCTCCACTTT
abundance: few; d_gene: -; j_gene: TRBJ1-4; v_gene: TRBV2; CDR3aa: CASSDPRLWDEKLFF; CDR3nt: TGTGCCAGCAGTGACCCGCGGTTGTGGGATGAAAAACTGTTTTTT
abundance: -; d_gene: -; j_gene: TRBJ2-5; v_gene: TRBV27; CDR3aa: CASSLGGTIQGTQYF; CDR3nt: TGTGCCAGTAGTCTCGGGGGTACTATCCAAGGGACCCAGTACTTC
abundance: -; d_gene: -; j_gene: TRBJ1-5; v_gene: TRBV7-3; CDR3aa: CASSPRSNSNQPQHF; CDR3nt: TGTGCCAGCAGCCCAAGGTCTAACAGCAATCAGCCCCAGCATTTT
abundance: few; d_gene: TRBD2; j_gene: TRBJ2-7; v_gene: TRBV29-1; CDR3aa: CSVALGGAVAGEQYF; CDR3nt: TGCAGCGTCGCCCTCGGGGGGGCTGTTGCTGGTGAGCAGTACTTC
abundance: few; d_gene: -; j_gene: TRBJ2-3; v_gene: TRBV20-1; CDR3aa: CSAWTPGGTDTQYF; CDR3nt: TGCAGTGCGTGGACTCCCGGGGGCACAGATACGCAGTATTTT
abundance: -; d_gene: TRBD1; j_gene: TRBJ1-1; v_gene: TRBV6-5; CDR3aa: CASRDRDFYTEAFF; CDR3nt: TGTGCCAGCAGGGACAGGGATTTTTACACTGAAGCTTTCTTT
abundance: -; d_gene: -; j_gene: TRBJ1-6; v_gene: TRBV20-1; CDR3aa: CSASTTPNSPLHF; CDR3nt: TGCAGTGCTAGTACAACCCCTAATTCACCCCTCCACTTT
abundance: -; d_gene: -; j_gene: TRBJ2-1; v_gene: TRBV11-2; CDR3aa: CASLTPHGEQFF; CDR3nt: TGTGCCAGCTTAACCCCTCACGGTGAGCAGTTCTTC
abundance: -; d_gene: -; j_gene: TRBJ1-1; v_gene: TRBV4-1; CDR3aa: CASSRAPGINTEAFF; CDR3nt: TGCGCCAGCAGCCGAGCGCCAGGGATAAACACTGAAGCTTTCTTT
abundance: -; d_gene: -; j_gene: TRBJ2-7; v_gene: TRBV7-9; CDR3aa: CASSDAKYEQYF; CDR3nt: TGTGCCAGCAGCGACGCCAAATACGAGCAGTACTTC
abundance: -; d_gene: -; j_gene: TRBJ2-4; v_gene: TRBV4-2; CDR3aa: CASSQFPGQNIQYF; CDR3nt: TGTGCCAGCAGCCAATTCCCCGGACAGAACATTCAGTACTTC
abundance: -; d_gene: TRBD1; j_gene: TRBJ1-2; v_gene: TRBV20-1; CDR3aa: CSATRQGPTESYGYTF; CDR3nt: TGCAGTGCTACCCGACAGGGGCCCACCGAATCCTATGGCTACACCTTC
abundance: few; d_gene: -; j_gene: TRBJ2-7; v_gene: TRBV7-9; CDR3aa: CASSPDLLSYEQYF; CDR3nt: TGTGCCAGCAGCCCGGACCTCCTCTCCTACGAGCAGTACTTC
abundance: -; d_gene: TRBD2; j_gene: TRBJ2-3; v_gene: TRBV5-1; CDR3aa: CASSLDTLGLAGPSADTQYF; CDR3nt: TGCGCCAGCAGCTTGGATACTCTGGGACTAGCGGGTCCAAGCGCAGATACGCAGTATTTT
abundance: many; d_gene: -; j_gene: TRBJ1-1; v_gene: TRBV7-9; CDR3aa: CASSLARGRSTEAFF; CDR3nt: TGTGCCAGCAGCTTAGCCAGGGGCCGTAGCACTGAAGCTTTCTTT
abundance: -; d_gene: -; j_gene: TRBJ2-2; v_gene: TRBV25-1; CDR3aa: CASSETPAGTGELFF; CDR3nt: TGTGCCAGCAGTGAAACCCCCGCGGGCACCGGGGAGCTGTTTTTT
abundance: few; d_gene: -; j_gene: TRBJ2-7; v_gene: TRBV28; CDR3aa: CASLRDGSYEQYF; CDR3nt: TGTGCCTCTCTCAGGGATGGCTCCTACGAGCAGTACTTC
abundance: -; d_gene: -; j_gene: TRBJ1-1; v_gene: TRBV7-8; CDR3aa: CAAARGGPRVNTEAFF; CDR3nt: TGTGCCGCGGCTCGTGGGGGGCCGCGGGTGAACACTGAAGCTTTCTTT
abundance: -; d_gene: -; j_gene: TRBJ1-1; v_gene: TRBV10-3; CDR3aa: CATWVGSNTEAFF; CDR3nt: TGTGCCACCTGGGTGGGCTCGAACACTGAAGCTTTCTTT
abundance: -; d_gene: TRBD1; j_gene: TRBJ1-5; v_gene: TRBV3-1; CDR3aa: CASNPFTGVNQPQHF; CDR3nt: TGTGCCAGCAACCCGTTCACAGGGGTTAATCAGCCCCAGCATTTT
abundance: few; d_gene: TRBD2; j_gene: TRBJ2-3; v_gene: TRBV3-1; CDR3aa: CASSQDLGLAGDTQYF; CDR3nt: TGTGCCAGCAGCCAAGATTTGGGACTAGCGGGAGATACGCAGTATTTT